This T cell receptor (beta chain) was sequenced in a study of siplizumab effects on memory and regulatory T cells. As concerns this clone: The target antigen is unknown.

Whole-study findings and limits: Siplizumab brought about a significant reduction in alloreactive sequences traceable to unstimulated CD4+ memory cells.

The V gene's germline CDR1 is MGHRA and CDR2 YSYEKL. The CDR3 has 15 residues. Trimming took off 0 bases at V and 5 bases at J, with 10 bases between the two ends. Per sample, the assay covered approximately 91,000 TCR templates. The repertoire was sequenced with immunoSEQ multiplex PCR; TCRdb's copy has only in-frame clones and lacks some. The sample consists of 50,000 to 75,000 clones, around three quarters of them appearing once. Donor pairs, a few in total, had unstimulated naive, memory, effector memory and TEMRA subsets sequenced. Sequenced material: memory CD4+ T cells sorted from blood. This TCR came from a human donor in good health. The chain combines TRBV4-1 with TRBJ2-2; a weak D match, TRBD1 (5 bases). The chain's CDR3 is CASSQEVRATGELFF. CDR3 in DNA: TGCGCCAGCAGCCAAGAAGTCAGGGCAACCGGGGAGCTGTTTTTT.